The clone carrying this T cell receptor beta chain appeared a few times. The antigen remains undetermined. MiXCR, run by TCRdb on the reads, gives a single entry per CDR3 protein. The profile covers roughly 300,000 distinct CDR3 sequences, with about 25% appearing a single time and 11% to 15% taken by the ten largest. V lost 0 bases, J lost 4 bases, and 13 bases lay in between. This CDR3 contains 16 residues. Germline loops: CDR1 SGHRS, CDR2 YFSETQ. The sample originates from a study of T cell repertoires in cytomegalovirus infection. Study-level information: A matching HLA type, together with CMV infection, was signaled by public TCR beta signatures.

Study results and limitations: In two of eight donors, the top clonotype was HLA-C-restricted CMV-specific.

Source material: PBMCs. V usage is TRBV5-1 and J usage is TRBJ1-4, with a tentative D call TRBD1 (6 bases). The sequence was collected from a human donor in good health (CMV status not recorded). Some clones in this sample may be carry-over from other donors' samples. The CDR3 nucleotides are TGCGCCAGCAGCTTGGGACAGGTTGGAGTTAATGAAAAACTGTTTTTT. The encoded protein is CASSLGQVGVNEKLFF. Full variable domain (outside the CDR3, taken from reference TRBV5-1 and TRBJ1-4): KAGVTQTPRYLIKTRGQQVTLSCSPISGHRSVSWYQQTPGQGLQFLFEYFSETQRNKGNFPGRFSGRQFSNSRSEMNVSTLELGDSALYLCASSLGQVGVNEKLFFGSGTQLSVL.